Each of the 22 T cell receptor beta chains below was sequenced from the same sample in a study of identical twins. Each CDR3 protein gets one entry after TCRdb re-called the 5' RACE reads with MiXCR. The data show about 190,000 distinct CDR3 sequences, 15% to 20% seen once. These data also featured in a second study, about T cells expressing NK-cell markers.

Sequenced material: CD8+ T cells sorted from blood. All receptors derive from a woman under 30 in good health.

The DNA of the CDR3 is TGCGCCAGCAGCACATCAGAGGTGGAGACCCAGTACTTC. Translated: CASSTSEVETQYF. This chain connects TRBV4-1 to TRBJ2-5; the D is unclear. Germline V gene data show CDR1 as MGHRA and CDR2 as YSYEKL. The CDR3 runs 13 residues. With 5 bases removed from V and 5 bases from J, the gap between germline ends came to 12 bases.

The chain joins TRBV12-3 or TRBV12-4 to TRBJ2-7; tentatively, D is TRBD1 or TRBD2 (6 bases each). V lost 1 base and J 5 bases, leaving 12 bases between the germline ends. The CDR3 is 14 residues long. CDR3 DNA: TGTGCCAGCAGTTTAGGAAGGGGGGACAACGAGCAGTACTTC. Residues: CASSLGRGDNEQYF.

V and J are TRBV4-3 and TRBJ2-7; 8 nucleotides agree with TRBD1. The CDR3 runs 17 residues. The ends lost 0 bases at V and 8 bases at J; junction bases unmatched: 15. Germline CDR1 LGHNA, CDR2 YSLEER. The CDR3 DNA sequence: TGCGCCAGCAGCCAAGATTCCTTAAGGACAGGGCCCCCCAAGCAGTACTTC. This translates into CASSQDSLRTGPPKQYF.

This clonotype was counted between two and nine times. The CDR3 coding sequence is TGTGCCAGCAGCGTAGATGGAGGGGGATCTGGAAACACCATATATTTT. Its protein is CASSVDGGGSGNTIYF. The genes are TRBV9 and TRBJ1-3; tentative D call: TRBD1 (6 bases). V lost 0 bases and J 1 base, leaving 11 bases between the germline ends. The CDR3 totals 16 residues. Germline V CDR1 and CDR2: SGDLS, YYNGEE.

In its sample, this clonotype was seen a few times. The chain employs TRBV5-1 and TRBJ2-1, with a tentative D call TRBD2 (5 bases). The germline CDR1 and CDR2 sequences are SGHRS and YFSETQ. The CDR3 is 13 residues long. Trimming left V 0 bases short and J 7 bases short, with 8 bases between. CDR3: CASSLGERNEQFF. In DNA, the CDR3 is TGCGCCAGCAGCTTGGGGGAGCGGAATGAGCAGTTCTTC.

This clonotype has more than one count but fewer than ten. The chain is built from TRBV15 and TRBJ2-5; the D gene could be TRBD1 or TRBD2 (5 bases each). The CDR3 has 15 amino acids. In germline, CDR1 is LNHNV, CDR2 YYDKDF (reference sequence). Trimming cost V 5 bases and J 0 bases, with 13 bases left between them. CDR3 coding DNA: TGTGCCACCAGCGCACCTCCGGGACACCAAGAGACCCAGTACTTC. As protein: CATSAPPGHQETQYF. Based on the CDR3 plus reference TRBV15 and TRBJ2-5, the full variable domain is DAMVIQNPRYQVTQFGKPVTLSCSQTLNHNVMYWYQQKSSQAPKLLFHYYDKDFNNEADTPDNFQSRRPNTSFCFLDIRSPGLGDTAMYLCATSAPPGHQETQYFGPGTRLLVL.

V gene TRBV28 combines with J gene TRBJ1-1; tentative D call: TRBD1 (6 bases). This CDR3 region has 15 residues. The germline gives CDR1 MDHEN, CDR2 SYDVKM. Trimming pared 6 bases from V and 2 bases from J, leaving 16 bases between. DNA of the CDR3: TGTGCCAGCAGCCCAAGAGGGGGGTCAAACACTGAAGCTTTCTTT. This gives the protein CASSPRGGSNTEAFF.

This clonotype has a handful of counts. The rearrangement joins TRBV11-2 to TRBJ2-1, with D perhaps being TRBD1 or TRBD2 (5 bases each). Germline CDR1 is SGHAT and CDR2 is FQNNGV. The CDR3 is 17 amino acids. V gave up 0 bases and J gave up 2 bases, with 14 bases separating them. CDR3 in DNA: TGTGCCAGCAGCTTAGAAATGAAACGGGGCACCTACAATGAGCAGTTCTTC. Residues: CASSLEMKRGTYNEQFF. The full variable domain, completed using reference TRBV11-2 and TRBJ2-1, is EAGVAQSPRYKIIEKRQSVAFWCNPISGHATLYWYQQILGQGPKLLIQFQNNGVVDDSQLPKDRFSAERLKGVDSTLKIQPAKLEDSAVYLCASSLEMKRGTYNEQFFGPGTRLTVL.

This clonotype was counted between two and nine times. J is TRBJ2-1 and V is TRBV15, with a possible D match to TRBD2 (6 bases). The CDR3 is made up of 13 amino acids. Germline-derived CDR1 and CDR2 are LNHNV and YYDKDF (reference sequence). Trimming removed 8 bases from V and 1 base from J, with 9 bases in between. Written as DNA, the CDR3 is TGTGCCACCGGGGAGGAGTCCTACAATGAGCAGTTCTTC. It translates to CATGEESYNEQFF.

This clonotype was counted a few times. The junction departs from germline at one end; a sequencing error may be responsible. This rearrangement joins TRBV7-9 to TRBJ1-6, with no clear D. CDR1 and CDR2 (germline): SEHNR, FQNEAQ (reference sequence). CDR3 length equals 11 residues. The CDR3 DNA reads as TGTGCCAGCAGCTTAGACTTACCTCTCTACTTT. Protein: CASSLDLPLYF.

A few counts support this clonotype. V is TRBV12-3 or TRBV12-4 and J is TRBJ1-2, with D hard to call. The CDR3 consists of 13 residues. V was clipped by 6 bases and J by 0 bases, with 8 bases between them. The CDR3 DNA follows: TGTGCCAGCAGCGTCAGTCCTAACTATGGCTACACCTTC. It specifies CASSVSPNYGYTF.

The gene calls are TRBV2 and TRBJ2-1; D might be TRBD2 (5 bases). Germline CDR1 SNHLY, CDR2 FYNNEI. CDR3 length: 11 amino acids. The V end lost 6 bases, the J end lost 7 bases, and 7 bases lay between the germline ends. The DNA of the CDR3 is TGTGCCAGCAGGGAGGCGAATGAGCAGTTCTTC. Its translation is CASREANEQFF.

This clonotype was observed many times. The chain employs TRBV12-3 or TRBV12-4 and TRBJ2-1, with D perhaps matching TRBD1 (6 bases). The V end was cut by 6 bases, the J end by 0 bases, with 12 bases between. The CDR3 is 15 residues long. CDR3 loop: CASRDPGDSYNEQFF. The CDR3 DNA sequence: TGTGCCAGCAGAGACCCAGGGGACTCCTACAATGAGCAGTTCTTC.

The genes are TRBV5-1 and TRBJ2-1, with 9 positions matching TRBD2. Losses at the gene ends were 4 bases for V and 2 bases for J; bases not matched to a gene: 10. The germline gives CDR1 SGHRS, CDR2 YFSETQ. This CDR3 has 17 amino acids. This CDR3 reads CASSENALAGAYNEQFF. The CDR3 nucleotides are TGCGCCAGCAGCGAAAACGCACTAGCGGGTGCCTACAATGAGCAGTTCTTC.

V is TRBV7-8 and J is TRBJ2-7; perhaps TRBD1 as D (5 bases). The CDR3 runs to 15 residues. Germline V gives CDR1 SGHVS, CDR2 FQNEAQ. Trimming pared 8 bases from V and 0 bases from J, leaving 17 bases between. This chain's CDR3 is CASGQYFVSSYEQYF. The CDR3 bases are TGTGCCAGCGGACAATACTTCGTAAGCTCCTACGAGCAGTACTTC.

J is TRBJ2-6 and V is TRBV9, with 8 bases identical to TRBD2. Germline lookup yields CDR1 SGDLS and CDR2 YYNGEE. Losses at the gene ends were 7 bases for V and 4 bases for J; bases not matched to a gene: 7. This CDR3 spans 15 amino acids. CDR3 in amino acids: CASSNGGDGANVLTF. Here the CDR3 DNA reads TGTGCCAGCTCCAACGGGGGGGACGGGGCCAACGTCCTGACTTTC.

The chain couples TRBV12-3 or TRBV12-4 to TRBJ2-1; D possibly uses TRBD1 or TRBD2 (5 bases each). The CDR3 contains 12 residues. The ends were cut back, 5 bases at V and 12 bases at J, with 14 bases in the middle. CDR3 amino acids: CASSPEGRRQFF. CDR3 bases: TGTGCCAGCAGTCCAGAGGGACGGCGGCAGTTCTTC.

This clonotype appeared a few times. CDR3 DNA: TGTGCCAGCAGCCAGGGGGCTGGAGCTTTCTTT. Amino acids: CASSQGAGAFF. The chain joins TRBV7-9 to TRBJ1-1; TRBD1 matches 8 bases. Germline values: CDR1 SEHNR, CDR2 FQNEAQ (reference sequence). J lost 10 bases, V lost 5 bases, and 3 bases had no gene match. The CDR3 runs to 11 residues.

J is TRBJ2-3 and V is TRBV5-1; D ambiguous. Per the germline V gene, CDR1 is SGHRS and CDR2 is YFSETQ. Deletions cut 1 base from V and 4 bases from J, with 10 bases between. The CDR3 loop spans 14 amino acids. The CDR3 DNA follows: TGCGCCAGCAGCTTGATTCTTCGGGCAGATACGCAGTATTTT. This encodes CASSLILRADTQYF.

The chain employs TRBV7-2 and TRBJ2-7; 11 bases fit TRBD2. With V trimmed by 3 bases and J by 2 bases, 3 bases remained unmatched. This CDR3 spans 15 amino acids. CDR1 and CDR2 from the germline V gene are SGHTA and FQGNSA. CDR3 coding DNA: TGTGCCAGCAGCTTCGGGACTAGCGGCGCCTACGAGCAGTACTTC. It translates to CASSFGTSGAYEQYF.

This clonotype was observed a handful of times. The chain has TRBV29-1 and TRBJ2-2; tentatively, D is TRBD2 (6 bases). The CDR3 has 15 amino acids. V lost 4 bases and J 0 bases, leaving 12 bases between the germline ends. Germline V lookup: CDR1 SQVTM, CDR2 ANQGSEA. The CDR3 coding sequence is TGCAGCGTTGTCGGGGGAGGCTCGAACACCGGGGAGCTGTTTTTT. Translating gives CSVVGGGSNTGELFF.

This clonotype turned up a few times. The V call is TRBV25-1, the J call TRBJ1-1; the D is unclear. The V and J ends lost 7 bases and 6 bases respectively, with 9 bases between them. CDR3 size: 11 residues. Germline values: CDR1 MGHDK, CDR2 SYGVNS. The CDR3 nucleotides are TGTGCCAGCACGGAAATATCTGAAGCTTTCTTT. This translates into CASTEISEAFF.